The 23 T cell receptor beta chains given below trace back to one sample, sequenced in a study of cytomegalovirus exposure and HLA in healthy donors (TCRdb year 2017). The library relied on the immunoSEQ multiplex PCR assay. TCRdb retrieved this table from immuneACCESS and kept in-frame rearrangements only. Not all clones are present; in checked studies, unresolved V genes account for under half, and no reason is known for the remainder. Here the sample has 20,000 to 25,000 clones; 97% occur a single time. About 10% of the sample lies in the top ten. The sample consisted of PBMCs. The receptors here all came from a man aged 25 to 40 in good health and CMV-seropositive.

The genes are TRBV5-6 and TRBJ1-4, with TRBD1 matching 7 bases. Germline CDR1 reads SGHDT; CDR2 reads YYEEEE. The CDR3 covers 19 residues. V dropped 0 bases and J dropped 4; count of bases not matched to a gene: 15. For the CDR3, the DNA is TGTGCCAGCAGCTTGGAAGGTCGACAGGGCGATGTGGGTAATGAAAAACTGTTTTTT. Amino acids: CASSLEGRQGDVGNEKLFF. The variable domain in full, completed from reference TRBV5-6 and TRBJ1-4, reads DAGVTQSPTHLIKTRGQQVTLRCSPKSGHDTVSWYQQALGQGPQFIFQYYEEEERQRGNFPDRFSGHQFPNYSSELNVNALLLGDSALYLCASSLEGRQGDVGNEKLFFGSGTQLSVL.

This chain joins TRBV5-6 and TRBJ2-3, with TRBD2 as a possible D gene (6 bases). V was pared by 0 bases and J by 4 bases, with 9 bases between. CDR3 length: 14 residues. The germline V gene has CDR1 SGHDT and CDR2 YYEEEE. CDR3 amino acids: CASSLGLGPDTQYF. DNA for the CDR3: TGTGCCAGCAGCTTGGGACTAGGTCCAGATACGCAGTATTTT. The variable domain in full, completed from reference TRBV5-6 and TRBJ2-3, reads DAGVTQSPTHLIKTRGQQVTLRCSPKSGHDTVSWYQQALGQGPQFIFQYYEEEERQRGNFPDRFSGHQFPNYSSELNVNALLLGDSALYLCASSLGLGPDTQYFGPGTRLTVL.

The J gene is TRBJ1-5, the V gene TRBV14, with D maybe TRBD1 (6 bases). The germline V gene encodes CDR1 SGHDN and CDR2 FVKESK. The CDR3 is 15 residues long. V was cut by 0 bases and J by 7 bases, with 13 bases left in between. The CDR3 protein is CASSQDGGGGQPQHF. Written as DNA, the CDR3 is TGTGCCAGCAGCCAAGATGGCGGGGGCGGGCAGCCCCAGCATTTT.

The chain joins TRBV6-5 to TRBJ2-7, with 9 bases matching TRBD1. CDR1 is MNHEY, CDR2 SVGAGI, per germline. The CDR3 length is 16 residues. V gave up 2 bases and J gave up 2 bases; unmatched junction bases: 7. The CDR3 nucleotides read TGTGCCAGCAGTTACGCTCCGGGACAGGGACCCTACGAGCAGTACTTC. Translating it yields CASSYAPGQGPYEQYF.

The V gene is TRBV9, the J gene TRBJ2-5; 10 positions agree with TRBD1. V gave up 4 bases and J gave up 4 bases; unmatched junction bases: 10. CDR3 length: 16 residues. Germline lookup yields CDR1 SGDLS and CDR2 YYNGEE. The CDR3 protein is CASSPRQGAQGETQYF. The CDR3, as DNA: TGTGCCAGCAGCCCGAGACAGGGGGCGCAAGGAGAGACCCAGTACTTC.

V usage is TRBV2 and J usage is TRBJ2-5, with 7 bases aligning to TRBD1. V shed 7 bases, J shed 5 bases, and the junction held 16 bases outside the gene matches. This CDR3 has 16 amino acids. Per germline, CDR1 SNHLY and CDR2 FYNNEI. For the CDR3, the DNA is TGTGCCAGCAAGAGTCAGGACAGGCGCTCCAAGGAGACCCAGTACTTC. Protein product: CASKSQDRRSKETQYF.

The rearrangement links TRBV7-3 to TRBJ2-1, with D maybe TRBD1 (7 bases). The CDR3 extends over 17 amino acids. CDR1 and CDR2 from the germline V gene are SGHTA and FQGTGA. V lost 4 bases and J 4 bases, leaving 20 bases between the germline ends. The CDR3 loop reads CASSSSGQAGKYNEQFF. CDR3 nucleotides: TGTGCCAGCAGCTCCTCCGGACAGGCGGGAAAATACAATGAGCAGTTCTTC.

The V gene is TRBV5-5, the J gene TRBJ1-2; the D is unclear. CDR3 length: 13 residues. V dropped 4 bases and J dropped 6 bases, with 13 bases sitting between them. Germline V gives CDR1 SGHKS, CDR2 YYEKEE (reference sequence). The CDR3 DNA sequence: TGTGCCAGCAGCCCGGTCGCTACGGATGGCTACACCTTC. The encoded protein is CASSPVATDGYTF.

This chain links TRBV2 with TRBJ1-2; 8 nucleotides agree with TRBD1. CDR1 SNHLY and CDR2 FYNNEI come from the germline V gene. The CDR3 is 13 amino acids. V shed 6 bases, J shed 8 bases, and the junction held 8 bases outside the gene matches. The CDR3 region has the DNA TGTGCCAGCAGGCTGGACAGGGTAGGGGGCTACACCTTC. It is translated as CASRLDRVGGYTF.

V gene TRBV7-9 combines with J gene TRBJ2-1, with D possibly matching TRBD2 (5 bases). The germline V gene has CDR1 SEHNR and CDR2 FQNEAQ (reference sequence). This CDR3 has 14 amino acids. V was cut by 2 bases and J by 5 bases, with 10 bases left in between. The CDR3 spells CASSLSEADNEQFF. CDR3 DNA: TGTGCCAGCAGCTTATCGGAAGCGGACAATGAGCAGTTCTTC.

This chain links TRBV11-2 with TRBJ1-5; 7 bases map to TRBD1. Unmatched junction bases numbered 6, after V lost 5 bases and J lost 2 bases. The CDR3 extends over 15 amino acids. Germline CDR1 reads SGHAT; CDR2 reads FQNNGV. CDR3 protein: CASSPTTGGNQPQHF. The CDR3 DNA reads TGTGCCAGCAGCCCCACAACAGGGGGCAATCAGCCCCAGCATTTT.

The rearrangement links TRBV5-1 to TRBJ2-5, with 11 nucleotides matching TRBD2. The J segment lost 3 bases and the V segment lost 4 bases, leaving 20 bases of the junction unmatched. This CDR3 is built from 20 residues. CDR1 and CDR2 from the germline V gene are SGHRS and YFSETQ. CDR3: CASSTRRLSGRVWQEETQYF. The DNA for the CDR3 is TGCGCCAGCAGCACTAGGCGGCTTAGCGGGAGGGTATGGCAGGAAGAGACCCAGTACTTC.

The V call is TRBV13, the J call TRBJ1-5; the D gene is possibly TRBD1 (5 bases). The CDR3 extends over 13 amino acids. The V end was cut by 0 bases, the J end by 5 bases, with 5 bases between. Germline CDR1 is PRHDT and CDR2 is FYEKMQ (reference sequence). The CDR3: CASSLGGDQPQHF. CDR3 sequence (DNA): TGTGCCAGCAGCTTAGGAGGGGATCAGCCCCAGCATTTT. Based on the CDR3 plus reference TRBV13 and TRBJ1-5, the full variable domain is AAGVIQSPRHLIKEKRETATLKCYPIPRHDTVYWYQQGPGQDPQFLISFYEKMQSDKGSIPDRFSAQQFSDYHSELNMSSLELGDSALYFCASSLGGDQPQHFGDGTRLSIL.

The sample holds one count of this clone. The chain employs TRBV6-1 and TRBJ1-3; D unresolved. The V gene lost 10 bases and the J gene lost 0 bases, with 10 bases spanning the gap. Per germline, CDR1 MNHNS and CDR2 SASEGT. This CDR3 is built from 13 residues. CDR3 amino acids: CATRGVSGNTIYF. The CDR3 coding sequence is TGTGCCACCAGAGGAGTCTCTGGAAACACCATATATTTT.

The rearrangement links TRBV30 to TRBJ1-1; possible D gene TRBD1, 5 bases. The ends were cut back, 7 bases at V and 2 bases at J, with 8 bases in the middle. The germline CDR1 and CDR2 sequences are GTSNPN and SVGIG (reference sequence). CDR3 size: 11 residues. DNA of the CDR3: TGTGCCTTCGGGGGAAACACTGAAGCTTTCTTT. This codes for CAFGGNTEAFF.

CDR3 nucleotides: TGTGCCAGCAGCCCTCACCGGGACAGGAGGTTCATGAACACTGAAGCTTTCTTT. This sequence encodes CASSPHRDRRFMNTEAFF. This rearrangement joins TRBV14 to TRBJ1-1; TRBD1 agrees at 8 bases. Germline CDR1 reads SGHDN; CDR2 reads FVKESK. This CDR3 comprises 18 residues. The J segment lost 0 bases and the V segment lost 4 bases, leaving 13 bases of the junction unmatched.

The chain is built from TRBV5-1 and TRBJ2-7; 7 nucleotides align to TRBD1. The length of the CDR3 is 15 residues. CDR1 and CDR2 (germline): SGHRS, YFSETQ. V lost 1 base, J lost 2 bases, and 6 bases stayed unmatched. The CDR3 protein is CASSLTGQGAYEQYF. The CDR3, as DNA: TGCGCCAGCAGCTTGACGGGGCAGGGGGCCTACGAGCAGTACTTC.

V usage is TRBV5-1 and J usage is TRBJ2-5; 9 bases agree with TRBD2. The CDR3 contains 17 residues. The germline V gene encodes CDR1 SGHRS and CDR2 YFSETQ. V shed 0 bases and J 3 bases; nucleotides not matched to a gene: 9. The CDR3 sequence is CASSLDPFAGGEETQYF. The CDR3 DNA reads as TGCGCCAGCAGCTTGGACCCCTTCGCGGGAGGGGAAGAGACCCAGTACTTC.

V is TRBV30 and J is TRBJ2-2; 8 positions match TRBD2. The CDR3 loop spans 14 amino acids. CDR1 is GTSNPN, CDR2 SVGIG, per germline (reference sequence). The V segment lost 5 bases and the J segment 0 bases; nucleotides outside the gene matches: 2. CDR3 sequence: CAWVGLANTGELFF. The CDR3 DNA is TGTGCCTGGGTGGGACTAGCGAACACCGGGGAGCTGTTTTTT. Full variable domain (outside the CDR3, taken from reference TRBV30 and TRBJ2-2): SQTIHQWPATLVQPVGSPLSLECTVEGTSNPNLYWYRQAAGRGLQLLFYSVGIGQISSEVPQNLSASRPQDRQFILSSKKLLLSDSGFYLCAWVGLANTGELFFGEGSRLTVL.

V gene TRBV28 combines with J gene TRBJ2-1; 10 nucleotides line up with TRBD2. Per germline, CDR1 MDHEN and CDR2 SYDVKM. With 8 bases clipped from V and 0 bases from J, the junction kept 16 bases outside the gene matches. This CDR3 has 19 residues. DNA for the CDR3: TGTGCCAGCTCGCGACCCCTAGCGGGAGTCCCGAGCTCCTACAATGAGCAGTTCTTC. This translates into CASSRPLAGVPSSYNEQFF.

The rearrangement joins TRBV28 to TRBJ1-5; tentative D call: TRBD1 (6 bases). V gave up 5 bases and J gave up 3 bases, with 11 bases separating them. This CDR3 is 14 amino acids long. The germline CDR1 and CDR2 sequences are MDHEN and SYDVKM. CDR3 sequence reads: CASSTKGVNQPQHF. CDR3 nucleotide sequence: TGTGCCAGCAGTACTAAGGGGGTCAATCAGCCCCAGCATTTT.

The chain's CDR3 is CASSELGGLAGGYEQYF. CDR3 in DNA: TGTGCCAGCAGTGAATTGGGGGGACTAGCGGGAGGGTACGAGCAGTACTTC. J is TRBJ2-7 and V is TRBV25-1; 16 bases align to TRBD2. J gave up 4 bases and V 1 base, and 4 bases lay outside the gene matches. The V gene's germline CDR1 is MGHDK and CDR2 SYGVNS. The CDR3 runs to 17 residues.

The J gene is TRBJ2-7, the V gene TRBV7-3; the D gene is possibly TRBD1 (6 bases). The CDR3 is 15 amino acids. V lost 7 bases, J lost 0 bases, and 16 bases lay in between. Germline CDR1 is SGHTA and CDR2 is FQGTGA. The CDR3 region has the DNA TGTGCCAGCACCAAATCCCTAGGGGGCTCCTACGAGCAGTACTTC. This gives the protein CASTKSLGGSYEQYF.